A single sample gave rise to the 20 T cell receptor beta chains below, sequenced in a study of blood T cell repertoires in COVID-19. Assay: immunoSEQ multiplex PCR; the TCRdb copy retains only in-frame clones and omits some. The data show some 270,000 clones, roughly 85% seen once. The source material was peripheral blood. These receptor sequences come from a woman in her sixties or seventies with acute or convalescent COVID-19.

The chain employs TRBV7-2 and TRBJ2-7; tentative D call: TRBD2 (6 bases). The CDR3 is made up of 15 amino acids. Trimming pared 2 bases from V and 7 bases from J, leaving 18 bases between. From germline, CDR1 is SGHTA and CDR2 FQGNSA. CDR3 region: CASSLRTQFAGEQYF. CDR3 nucleotides: TGTGCCAGCAGCTTACGGACCCAATTTGCGGGGGAGCAGTACTTC.

This clone was observed once. The chain carries TRBV15 and TRBJ1-1; 10 bases match TRBD1. The CDR3 spans 19 residues. The germline gives CDR1 LNHNV, CDR2 YYDKDF (reference sequence). Trimming at V came to 6 bases and at J to 0 bases, leaving 16 bases not matched to a gene. Here the CDR3 reads CATSAARGQGISMNTEAFF. CDR3 in DNA: TGTGCCACCAGTGCTGCTAGGGGACAGGGGATCTCCATGAACACTGAAGCTTTCTTT.

The rearrangement joins TRBV29-1 to TRBJ1-5; unclear D gene. CDR1 is SQVTM, CDR2 ANQGSEA, per germline. The ends were cut back, 5 bases at V and 5 bases at J, with 13 bases in the middle. The CDR3 loop spans 13 amino acids. For the CDR3, the DNA is TGCAGCGTTTCTTTAGGCCGGGATCAGCCCCAGCATTTT. Protein: CSVSLGRDQPQHF.

The chain carries TRBV4-1 and TRBJ2-2; maybe TRBD1 (6 bases). This CDR3 region has 14 residues. Between the trimmed V and J ends, which lost 4 bases and 1 base, there was a span of 7 bases. The germline V gene encodes CDR1 MGHRA and CDR2 YSYEKL. The CDR3 region has the DNA TGCGCCAGCAGCCTACAGGGGAACACCGGGGAGCTGTTTTTT. Protein: CASSLQGNTGELFF.

The V gene is TRBV5-6, the J gene TRBJ2-2; 10 nucleotides line up with TRBD2. The CDR3 is 16 residues long. Trimming cost V 4 bases and J 3 bases; bases outside gene matches: 6. Germline lookup yields CDR1 SGHDT and CDR2 YYEEEE. The CDR3 region is CASSKLAGVHTGELFF. The CDR3 DNA is TGTGCCAGCAGCAAGCTAGCGGGGGTGCACACCGGGGAGCTGTTTTTT.

The V call is TRBV5-5, the J call TRBJ2-3, with a tentative D call TRBD1 (6 bases). Germline CDR1 and CDR2: SGHKS and YYEKEE (reference sequence). The CDR3 spans 17 residues. Trimming stripped 1 base from V and 0 bases from J, with 15 bases between. In DNA, the CDR3 is TGTGCCAGCAGCTTGTTTTACGGGACAACTAGCACAGATACGCAGTATTTT. Its protein product is CASSLFYGTTSTDTQYF.

The rearrangement links TRBV7-9 to TRBJ1-1, with TRBD1 matching 7 bases. Germline assignment: CDR1 SEHNR and CDR2 FQNEAQ (reference sequence). The CDR3 extends over 15 amino acids. V shed 6 bases and J 5 bases; nucleotides not matched to a gene: 12. CDR3 DNA sequence: TGTGCCAGCAGACCTAAGGACAGGTTGGGGACTGAAGCTTTCTTT. The encoded protein is CASRPKDRLGTEAFF.

The chain employs TRBV27 and TRBJ1-1; maybe TRBD1 (5 bases). The CDR3 loop spans 13 amino acids. The ends were cut back, 3 bases at V and 6 bases at J, with 11 bases in the middle. Germline V lookup: CDR1 MNHEY, CDR2 SMNVEV (reference sequence). DNA for the CDR3: TGTGCCAGCAGTTTTTTCGGGGGGTCTGAAGCTTTCTTT. This sequence encodes CASSFFGGSEAFF.

The count of this clone is one. The junction does not match germline at one end; this may be a read error. The V and J genes are TRBV7-7 and TRBJ2-7; no clear D. Germline CDR1 reads SSHAT; CDR2 reads FNYEAQ (reference sequence). The CDR3 has 15 amino acids. CDR3 protein: CASSLGQSPPYEQYF. CDR3 DNA sequence: TGTGCTAGCAGCTTAGGGCAGTCGCCACCGTACGAGCAGTACTTC.

The rearrangement links TRBV2 to TRBJ2-7, with TRBD2 matching over 11 bases. Losses at the gene ends were 6 bases for V and 3 bases for J; bases not matched to a gene: 1. This CDR3 region has 13 residues. In germline, CDR1 is SNHLY, CDR2 FYNNEI. The CDR3 is CASSGLAGYEQYF. The CDR3 DNA reads TGTGCCAGCAGCGGACTAGCGGGCTACGAGCAGTACTTC. The full variable domain, with the rest looked up from reference TRBV2 and TRBJ2-7, is EPEVTQTPSHQVTQMGQEVILRCVPISNHLYFYWYRQILGQKVEFLVSFYNNEISEKSEIFDDQFSVERPDGSNFTLKIRSTKLEDSAMYFCASSGLAGYEQYFGPGTRLTVT.

The rearrangement links TRBV3-1 (or the pseudogene TRBV3-2) to TRBJ2-7, with D unclear. CDR1 is LGHDT and CDR2 is YNNKEL in the germline V gene (reference sequence). The V gene lost 1 base and the J gene lost 2 bases, with 9 bases spanning the gap. This CDR3 has 14 amino acids. CDR3 in DNA: TGTGCCAGCAGCCAAGCGTCGGTGGCCTACGAGCAGTACTTC. Residues: CASSQASVAYEQYF.

DNA of the CDR3: TGTGCCAGCAGTGGGCGGGACAGGGGCACAGATACGCAGTATTTT. This sequence encodes CASSGRDRGTDTQYF. This sequence joins TRBV28 and TRBJ2-3, with TRBD1 matching over 9 bases. This CDR3 is built from 15 residues. V was clipped by 5 bases and J by 1 base; unmatched bases: 4. In germline, CDR1 is MDHEN, CDR2 SYDVKM.

The chain uses TRBV27 and TRBJ1-2, with unresolved D. With 5 bases removed from V and 8 bases from J, the gap between germline ends came to 21 bases. The CDR3 is 15 amino acids. Germline V gene sequence: CDR1 MNHEY, CDR2 SMNVEV (reference sequence). The CDR3 spells CASSQTYISQWGYTF. The CDR3 DNA sequence: TGTGCCAGCAGTCAGACTTATATATCCCAATGGGGCTACACCTTC.

The chain is built from TRBV7-2 and TRBJ2-3; 14 positions match TRBD2. This CDR3 comprises 15 residues. V was pared by 5 bases and J by 6 bases, with 4 bases of the junction left unmatched. The V gene's germline CDR1 is SGHTA and CDR2 FQGNSA. DNA of the CDR3: TGTGCCAGCAGCACGGGACTAGCGGGGGTGGATACGCAGTATTTT. Protein sequence: CASSTGLAGVDTQYF. The complete variable domain, with remaining parts taken from reference TRBV7-2 and TRBJ2-3, reads GAGVSQSPSNKVTEKGKDVELRCDPISGHTALYWYRQSLGQGLEFLIYFQGNSAPDKSGLPSDRFSAERTGGSVSTLTIQRTQQEDSAVYLCASSTGLAGVDTQYFGPGTRLTVL.

The genes are TRBV14 and TRBJ2-1; TRBD2 aligns across 13 bases. The V gene's germline CDR1 is SGHDN and CDR2 FVKESK. With 5 bases clipped from V and 3 bases from J, the junction kept 10 bases outside the gene matches. The CDR3 sequence is 18 residues long. This chain's CDR3 is CASSGPGTSGAVYNEQFF. CDR3 in DNA: TGTGCCAGCAGCGGACCCGGGACTAGCGGGGCCGTCTACAATGAGCAGTTCTTC.

The DNA of the CDR3 is TGTGCCAGCAGCCCGGGGGACGGCTATGGCTACACCTTC. It translates to CASSPGDGYGYTF. The genes are TRBV7-9 and TRBJ1-2; possible D gene TRBD1, 5 bases. The germline V gene encodes CDR1 SEHNR and CDR2 FQNEAQ (reference sequence). The CDR3 totals 13 residues. With 5 bases removed from V and 4 bases from J, the gap between germline ends came to 11 bases.

This clone has just a few counts. This chain connects TRBV10-1 to TRBJ2-7, with TRBD2 as a possible D gene (6 bases). Looked up from germline, CDR1 is WNHNN and CDR2 is SYGVQD (reference sequence). The V gene lost 6 bases and the J gene lost 6 bases, with 18 bases spanning the gap. The CDR3 spans 14 residues. CDR3 loop: CASSAPELASEQYF. CDR3 bases: TGCGCCAGCAGCGCTCCGGAACTAGCTTCCGAGCAGTACTTC.

This clone came up a few times. The chain combines TRBV2 with TRBJ1-1, with 10 bases that match TRBD1. The J segment lost 0 bases and the V segment lost 3 bases, leaving 7 bases of the junction unmatched. The germline CDR1 and CDR2 sequences are SNHLY and FYNNEI. The length of the CDR3 is 17 residues. CDR3 sequence reads: CASSDFRDRGVNTEAFF. DNA of the CDR3: TGTGCCAGCAGTGACTTCCGGGACAGGGGTGTGAACACTGAAGCTTTCTTT.

V gene TRBV2 combines with J gene TRBJ1-1; 7 bases match TRBD1. Germline V gives CDR1 SNHLY, CDR2 FYNNEI. The CDR3 is made up of 13 amino acids. V lost 10 bases to trimming and J lost 2 bases; unmatched junction nucleotides: 7. As DNA, the CDR3 is TGTGCCACCGTCCGGGACAGAAACACTGAAGCTTTCTTT. This sequence encodes CATVRDRNTEAFF.

The gene calls are TRBV27 and TRBJ1-5, with D unresolved. The CDR3 sequence is 13 residues long. The germline V and J ends were trimmed by 8 bases and 3 bases, with 11 bases remaining between them. CDR1 is MNHEY and CDR2 is SMNVEV in the germline V gene (reference sequence). This CDR3 is CASGNSPNQPQHF. DNA of the CDR3: TGTGCCAGCGGAAACAGTCCCAATCAGCCCCAGCATTTT.